The clone carrying this TCR beta chain was observed a single time. Assay: immunoSEQ multiplex PCR; the TCRdb copy retains only in-frame clones and omits some. The data contain about 7,800 clones, roughly 80% of them singletons. The entry originates in a study of follicular helper T cells after annual influenza vaccination. The germline V gene encodes CDR1 SQVTM and CDR2 ANQGSEA. The CDR3 covers 14 residues. Losses at the gene ends were 6 bases for V and 2 bases for J; bases not matched to a gene: 7. This sample's time point: 2014-2015 season, 7 days after vaccination. Donors were community-dwelling with no influenza vaccine in the prior 6 months.

The starting material was CXCR5+ CD38- circulating T follicular helper cells from blood, obtained 7 days after influenza vaccination. This sample's subset: circulating Tfh, non-naive CD4+CXCR5+PD-1+ (ICOS+CD38+ or ICOS-CD38-). This TCR derives from an adult who received the influenza vaccine. The J gene is TRBJ2-1, the V gene TRBV29-1; 7 bases fit TRBD1. The CDR3 here is CSVRQGLTYNEQFF. In nucleotides, the CDR3 is TGCAGCGTAAGACAGGGCCTAACCTACAATGAGCAGTTCTTC.